The 13 T cell receptor beta chains below all came from one sample that was sequenced in a study of radiotherapy plus CTLA-4 blockade in lung cancer. Assay: immunoSEQ multiplex PCR; the TCRdb copy retains only in-frame clones and omits some. The table has approximately 72,000 clones, approximately 80% seen once. The specimen comprised peripheral blood, sampled from a patient treated with radiotherapy plus ipilimumab. The source of these receptors is a human donor with non-small cell lung cancer who had a complete response to radiotherapy plus ipilimumab.

The rearrangement uses TRBV30 and TRBJ2-3, with D unresolved. V was cut by 0 bases and J by 0 bases, with 7 bases left in between. The CDR3 sequence is 14 residues long. CDR1 is GTSNPN, CDR2 SVGIG, per germline (reference sequence). DNA of the CDR3: TGTGCCTGGAGTGTACGGCTTAGCACAGATACGCAGTATTTT. Residues: CAWSVRLSTDTQYF.

The rearrangement joins TRBV11-2 to TRBJ2-3, with 9 bases fitting TRBD2. The CDR3 contains 16 residues. Germline CDR1 is SGHAT and CDR2 is FQNNGV. V shed 1 base, J shed 2 bases, and the junction held 4 bases outside the gene matches. The chain's CDR3 is CASSLGGGGATDTQYF. The DNA of the CDR3 is TGTGCCAGCAGCTTAGGGGGCGGGGGGGCCACAGATACGCAGTATTTT.

This chain uses TRBV5-1 with TRBJ2-2; D ambiguous. This CDR3 region has 15 residues. Germline values: CDR1 SGHRS, CDR2 YFSETQ. Trimming cost V 0 bases and J 1 base, with 7 bases left between them. The CDR3 nucleotides read TGCGCCAGCAGCTTGGTGGCAGGGAACACCGGGGAGCTGTTTTTT. Amino acid sequence: CASSLVAGNTGELFF.

V is TRBV11-2 and J is TRBJ1-1, with 8 bases matching TRBD1. CDR3 length: 15 amino acids. The trim removed 3 bases at V and 6 bases at J, leaving 9 bases unmatched. CDR1 and CDR2 (germline): SGHAT, FQNNGV. The CDR3 here is CASSFLTGGTSEAFF. CDR3 nucleotide sequence: TGTGCCAGCAGCTTCCTCACAGGGGGAACATCTGAAGCTTTCTTT.

The rearrangement uses TRBV30 and TRBJ1-3, with TRBD1 matching 10 bases. V was clipped by 2 bases and J by 4 bases; unmatched bases: 14. The CDR3 loop spans 18 amino acids. From germline, CDR1 is GTSNPN and CDR2 SVGIG (reference sequence). CDR3 loop: CAWSPGQGIFGTGNTIYF. CDR3 nucleotides: TGTGCCTGGAGTCCGGGACAGGGGATCTTCGGAACAGGAAACACCATATATTTT.

V and J are TRBV11-2 and TRBJ2-3; 10 nucleotides line up with TRBD2. With 2 bases clipped from V and 1 base from J, the junction kept 6 bases outside the gene matches. Germline V gene lookup returns CDR1 SGHAT and CDR2 FQNNGV. The CDR3 totals 17 residues. Here the CDR3 reads CASSLKREGWGTDTQYF. As DNA, the CDR3 is TGTGCCAGCAGCTTAAAGCGGGAGGGCTGGGGCACAGATACGCAGTATTTT.

This clone was counted a few times. The J gene is TRBJ2-5, the V gene TRBV11-2, with unresolved D. Between the trimmed V and J ends, which lost 4 bases and 2 bases, there was a span of 14 bases. The CDR3 is 15 residues long. Germline CDR1 and CDR2: SGHAT and FQNNGV. The CDR3 nucleotides read TGTGCCAGCAGCTCCATACGACATCCTCAAGAGACCCAGTACTTC. It specifies CASSSIRHPQETQYF.

Here the CDR3 DNA reads TGCGCCAGCAGTGGAAAACCGCGTAATTCACCCCTCCACTTT. Its protein is CASSGKPRNSPLHF. The genes are TRBV10-1 and TRBJ1-6; D is ambiguous. Germline-derived CDR1 and CDR2 are WNHNN and SYGVQD (reference sequence). The CDR3 is 14 residues long. The V end lost 4 bases, the J end lost 6 bases, and 10 bases lay between the germline ends.

The V gene is TRBV28, the J gene TRBJ1-6; 8 positions agree with TRBD1. Germline V gene data show CDR1 as MDHEN and CDR2 as SYDVKM. The CDR3 length is 16 residues. The V segment lost 4 bases and the J segment 8 bases; nucleotides outside the gene matches: 10. The CDR3 loop reads CASSSYPSQGDSPLHF. The CDR3 nucleotides are TGTGCCAGCAGTTCTTACCCCTCACAGGGGGATTCACCCCTCCACTTT. Together with reference TRBV28 and TRBJ1-6, the CDR3 gives the full variable domain: DVKVTQSSRYLVKRTGEKVFLECVQDMDHENMFWYRQDPGLGLRLIYFSYDVKMKEKGDIPEGYSVSREKKERFSLILESASTNQTSMYLCASSSYPSQGDSPLHFGNGTRLTVT.

J is TRBJ1-2 and V is TRBV4-1; D gene uncertain. Deletions cut 1 base from V and 4 bases from J, with 7 bases between. Germline CDR1 MGHRA, CDR2 YSYEKL. The CDR3 sequence is 13 residues long. The CDR3 nucleotides read TGCGCCAGCAGCCAAGGGGTTGGCTATGGCTACACCTTC. Amino acids: CASSQGVGYGYTF.

V usage is TRBV28 and J usage is TRBJ1-5, with 9 bases that match TRBD1. The ends lost 6 bases at V and 2 bases at J; junction bases unmatched: 5. This CDR3 has 15 amino acids. Germline V CDR1 and CDR2: MDHEN, SYDVKM. This CDR3 reads CASRTGGVGNQPQHF. The CDR3 bases are TGTGCCAGCAGGACAGGGGGGGTCGGCAATCAGCCCCAGCATTTT.

The V call is TRBV7-2, the J call TRBJ2-1; D is perhaps TRBD2 (5 bases). This CDR3 contains 16 residues. Deletions cut 5 bases from V and 9 bases from J, with 23 bases between. CDR1 SGHTA and CDR2 FQGNSA come from the germline V gene. The DNA for the CDR3 is TGTGCCAGCAGCCCATTTACTAGAGCCCTTAGGTCTGAGCAGTTCTTC. This codes for CASSPFTRALRSEQFF.

The V call is TRBV19, the J call TRBJ2-7, with 9 positions matching TRBD2. The CDR3 consists of 15 residues. CDR1 and CDR2 (germline): LNHDA, SQIVND (reference sequence). Germline trimming cut 3 bases from V and 3 bases from J; bases unmatched to any gene: 6. As DNA, the CDR3 is TGTGCCAGTAGTATGGGACTAGCTTCGGACTACGAGCAGTACTTC. It yields the protein CASSMGLASDYEQYF.